This T cell receptor (beta chain) was documented in a study of blood T cells in healthy people across ages. Study overall: Template switching caught about one barcoded beta molecule for each two T cells.

The CDR3 contains 13 residues. Germline CDR1 is KGHDR and CDR2 is SFDVKD. It was with a sample-barcoded 5' primer and a J-beta primer mix that a second PCR of roughly 7 to 12 cycles was run. Each CDR3 protein gets one entry after TCRdb re-called the 5' RACE reads with MiXCR. The table has about a million distinct CDR3 sequences, roughly half seen once. The V call is TRBV24-1, the J call TRBJ2-4; TRBD2 is a possible D gene (5 bases). The J call may be in error: the DNA end matches TRBJ2-7 better. The TCR comes from a woman aged 55 to 70 in good health. Source material: blood. The CDR3 DNA reads as TGTGCCACCAGCACTAGGCGCTCCTACGAGCAGTACTTC. As protein: CATSTRRSYEQYF.